A single TCR beta chain is shown here with its context. With 0 bases clipped from V and 9 bases from J, the junction kept 6 bases outside the gene matches. Germline CDR1 reads LNHDA; CDR2 reads SQIVND (reference sequence). CDR3 length equals 14 residues. This sample is part of a study of control samples from healthy donors and cancer patients. The data were produced by immunoSEQ multiplex PCR, yet TCRdb's version contains in-frame clones alone and is incomplete. The table shows about 28,000 clones, with about nine tenths occurring only once. Material for sequencing was PBMCs. The TCR comes from a man aged 45-60 years with lung cancer. The chain has TRBV19 and TRBJ1-1; 8 bases fit TRBD1. The CDR3 bases are TGTGCCAGTAGTATAGACCTCGGACAGGGAAAAGCTTTCTTT. Encoded protein: CASSIDLGQGKAFF.